One sample yielded the 14 T cell receptor beta chains listed below, sequenced in a study of T-cell reconstitution after alpha-beta-depleted transplantation in children. Unique molecular identifiers were incorporated during preparation of the TCRbeta library. TCRdb re-called the PCR reads through MiXCR, storing one row per CDR3 protein. The repertoire holds 97,000 or so distinct CDR3 sequences, under 7% seen once, with 5.5% to 6.5% in the top ten. The material sequenced was PBMCs, mostly from graft donor cells, taken 60 days after TCRalphabeta/CD19-depleted stem cell transplant. Source of these receptors: a female patient aged 2 to 10 who had a stem cell transplant for Fanconi anemia, so the T cells may come from the graft donor.

The chain has TRBV18 and TRBJ2-7; 14 nucleotides line up with TRBD2. The V gene end was trimmed by 2 bases and the J gene end by 1 base; junction bases not matched to a gene: 4. The V gene's germline CDR1 is KGHSH and CDR2 LQKENI. This CDR3 spans 17 amino acids. The CDR3 reads CASSPGTSGSVSYEQYF. The CDR3 bases are TGTGCCAGCTCACCAGGGACTAGCGGGAGTGTATCCTACGAGCAGTACTTC. Complete variable domain (other parts from reference TRBV18 and TRBJ2-7): NAGVMQNPRHLVRRRGQEARLRCSPMKGHSHVYWYRQLPEEGLKFMVYLQKENIIDESGMPKERFSAEFPKEGPSILRIQQVVRGDSAAYFCASSPGTSGSVSYEQYFGPGTRLTVT.

This clonotype was counted many times. The chain carries TRBV5-1 and TRBJ2-1; D ambiguous. There are 15 residues in the CDR3. Germline values: CDR1 SGHRS, CDR2 YFSETQ. The V and J ends lost 2 bases and 0 bases respectively, with 9 bases between them. CDR3 bases: TGCGCCAGCAGCTTTAGCCCCTCCTCCTACAATGAGCAGTTCTTC. Translated, it gives CASSFSPSSYNEQFF.

The V call is TRBV7-2, the J call TRBJ2-7; TRBD2 matches 9 bases. This CDR3 contains 15 residues. CDR1 SGHTA and CDR2 FQGNSA come from the germline V gene. Trimming at V came to 4 bases and at J to 3 bases, leaving 7 bases not matched to a gene. The CDR3 loop is CASSSRTSEVYEQYF. DNA for the CDR3: TGTGCCAGCAGCTCCAGGACTAGCGAAGTCTACGAGCAGTACTTC. Variable domain in full (rest from reference TRBV7-2 and TRBJ2-7): GAGVSQSPSNKVTEKGKDVELRCDPISGHTALYWYRQSLGQGLEFLIYFQGNSAPDKSGLPSDRFSAERTGGSVSTLTIQRTQQEDSAVYLCASSSRTSEVYEQYFGPGTRLTVT.

There are many counts of this clonotype. The CDR3 DNA sequence: TGTGCCAGCAGTTACGCGACGGGAGCCAAAAACATTCAGTACTTC. Encoded protein: CASSYATGAKNIQYF. The chain is built from TRBV6-5 and TRBJ2-4; D uncertain. The V end was cut by 2 bases, the J end by 0 bases, with 8 bases between. The CDR3 is 15 amino acids. Germline CDR1 reads MNHEY; CDR2 reads SVGAGI.

This clonotype was seen repeatedly, ten times or more. V usage is TRBV10-3 and J usage is TRBJ2-7; 8 nucleotides align to TRBD1. Germline V lookup: CDR1 ENHRY, CDR2 SYGVKD. The CDR3 totals 12 residues. Trimming at V came to 9 bases and at J to 5 bases, leaving 6 bases not matched to a gene. The CDR3 protein is CAIKQGGHEQYF. Written as DNA, the CDR3 is TGTGCCATTAAACAGGGGGGCCACGAGCAGTACTTC.

Only a few counts were recorded for this clonotype. This CDR3 is CASSHPLAGDHTGELFF. The DNA of the CDR3 is TGTGCCAGCAGCCATCCCCTAGCGGGGGATCACACCGGGGAGCTGTTTTTT. The chain recombines TRBV4-2 with TRBJ2-2; 10 positions agree with TRBD2. The CDR3 sequence is 17 residues long. In germline, CDR1 is LGHNA, CDR2 YNFKEQ. V was pared by 3 bases and J by 3 bases, with 7 bases of the junction left unmatched.

This clonotype was detected many times. This sequence joins TRBV15 and TRBJ2-2, with no clear D. Germline values: CDR1 LNHNV, CDR2 YYDKDF (reference sequence). The V and J ends lost 3 bases and 2 bases respectively, with 7 bases between them. The CDR3 consists of 14 residues. The CDR3 DNA reads as TGTGCCACCAGCAGTCGACAAAACACCGGGGAGCTGTTTTTT. The encoded protein is CATSSRQNTGELFF. Based on the CDR3 plus reference TRBV15 and TRBJ2-2, the full variable domain is DAMVIQNPRYQVTQFGKPVTLSCSQTLNHNVMYWYQQKSSQAPKLLFHYYDKDFNNEADTPDNFQSRRPNTSFCFLDIRSPGLGDTAMYLCATSSRQNTGELFFGEGSRLTVL.

This clonotype was detected many times. The rearrangement uses TRBV29-1 and TRBJ2-3; perhaps TRBD2 as D (5 bases). Germline-derived CDR1 and CDR2 are SQVTM and ANQGSEA. V was cut by 3 bases and J by 9 bases, with 7 bases left in between. CDR3 size: 10 residues. The CDR3 DNA reads TGCAGCGTTGAGACGGGGACGCAGTATTTT. This translates into CSVETGTQYF.

The DNA for the CDR3 is TGCAGTGCTATGCATGGAGCGGGAGCTCCCGAGCAGTACTTC. Protein product: CSAMHGAGAPEQYF. The chain couples TRBV20-1 to TRBJ2-7, with 8 bases aligning to TRBD2. This CDR3 has 14 amino acids. V lost 4 bases, J lost 6 bases, and 11 bases stayed unmatched. Germline V gives CDR1 DFQATT, CDR2 SNEGSKA (reference sequence).

There are a few counts of this clonotype. The rearrangement joins TRBV18 to TRBJ2-1, with 8 bases matching TRBD2. The junction had 7 bases not matched to a gene; V was cut back by 3 bases and J by 9 bases. CDR1 KGHSH and CDR2 LQKENI come from the germline V gene. This CDR3 has 14 amino acids. The CDR3: CASSPPGGVSEQFF. CDR3 coding DNA: TGTGCCAGCTCACCTCCGGGAGGGGTGAGTGAGCAGTTCTTC.

This clonotype was found many times. This rearrangement joins TRBV29-1 to TRBJ2-1; D may be TRBD1 (5 bases). Looked up from germline, CDR1 is SQVTM and CDR2 is ANQGSEA. Deletions cut 4 bases from V and 13 bases from J, with 11 bases between. The CDR3 has 10 residues. The CDR3 here is CSVGSGPQFF. CDR3 bases: TGCAGCGTTGGTTCAGGGCCCCAGTTCTTC.

The chain couples TRBV11-2 to TRBJ2-5; 16 bases align to TRBD2. This CDR3 spans 19 amino acids. Germline V gives CDR1 SGHAT, CDR2 FQNNGV. The trim removed 0 bases at V and 4 bases at J, leaving 8 bases unmatched. DNA of the CDR3: TGTGCCAGCAGCTTAGATTCTCTAGGGACTAGCGGGAGGGGAGAGACCCAGTACTTC. Its translation is CASSLDSLGTSGRGETQYF.

This clonotype has a handful of counts. This chain connects TRBV11-3 to TRBJ1-4; D possibly corresponds to TRBD1 (6 bases). The CDR3 loop spans 13 amino acids. Germline CDR1 SGHNT, CDR2 YENEEA. The germline V and J ends were trimmed by 3 bases and 8 bases, with 10 bases remaining between them. The CDR3 spells CASSFGQSEKLFF. CDR3 sequence (DNA): TGTGCCAGCAGCTTTGGACAGTCGGAAAAACTGTTTTTT.

This chain connects TRBV19 to TRBJ2-3, with D maybe TRBD2 (5 bases). The CDR3 sequence is 15 residues long. Trimming removed 2 bases from V and 1 base from J, with 10 bases in between. Looked up from germline, CDR1 is LNHDA and CDR2 is SQIVND (reference sequence). Here the CDR3 reads CASSIRPAGTDTQYF. CDR3 DNA: TGTGCCAGTAGTATACGTCCAGCGGGCACAGATACGCAGTATTTT.